The rows below give T cell receptor beta chains drawn from one sample of a study of cytomegalovirus exposure and HLA in healthy donors. Clones were sequenced by immunoSEQ multiplex PCR, and TCRdb holds only the in-frame ones, with some missing. The table has around 150,000 clones, about 79% seen once. Input material: PBMCs. The source is a woman aged 50 to 60 in good health and CMV-seropositive. CDR3s include the opening cysteine and the closing phenylalanine or tryptophan. The D gene is left open where the match is weak. Expanded clones get a size class; other rows say once, few or many, or leave the size out.

cdr3_nt: TGTGCCAGCAGTTTATGGGCACAAGGCGGGGGGGCTCCCCCAGATACGCAGTATTTT
cdr3_aa: CASSLWAQGGGAPPDTQYF
cdr3_length: 19
clone_size: NA
v_call: TRBV28
j_call: TRBJ2-3
d_call: TRBD2

cdr3_nt: TGCAGCGTTGTTAGAGGGTCAGATACGCAGTATTTT
cdr3_aa: CSVVRGSDTQYF
cdr3_length: 12
clone_size: NA
v_call: TRBV29-1
j_call: TRBJ2-3
d_call: NA

cdr3_nt: TGCGCCAGCAGCCAAACCGGGACTTCCTACAATGAGCAGTTCTTC
cdr3_aa: CASSQTGTSYNEQFF
cdr3_length: 15
clone_size: NA
v_call: TRBV4-3
j_call: TRBJ2-1
d_call: NA

cdr3_nt: TGTGCCAGTAGAGATACGCAGTATTTT
cdr3_aa: CASRDTQYF
cdr3_length: 9
clone_size: NA
v_call: TRBV28
j_call: TRBJ2-3
d_call: NA

cdr3_nt: TGTGCCAGCAGTGCGTGGCACTATGGCTACACCTTC
cdr3_aa: CASSAWHYGYTF
cdr3_length: 12
clone_size: NA
v_call: TRBV2
j_call: TRBJ1-2
d_call: NA

cdr3_nt: TGTGCTAGCAGCTCCAGGATAGGCTCCTACAATGAGCAGTTCTTC
cdr3_aa: CASSSRIGSYNEQFF
cdr3_length: 15
clone_size: NA
v_call: TRBV7-7
j_call: TRBJ2-1
d_call: NA

cdr3_nt: TGTGCCAGTCGTGACCGGGACATTTCCTATGGCTACACCTTC
cdr3_aa: CASRDRDISYGYTF
cdr3_length: 14
clone_size: few
v_call: TRBV19
j_call: TRBJ1-2
d_call: NA

cdr3_nt: TGTGCCAGCAGTTTTTGGGGTCTTGGGACAGGACCCGGGGAGCTGTTTTTT
cdr3_aa: CASSFWGLGTGPGELFF
cdr3_length: 17
clone_size: few
v_call: TRBV28
j_call: TRBJ2-2
d_call: TRBD1

cdr3_nt: TGTGCCAAGCCCCAACTAGCGGGGGACACAGATACGCAGTATTTT
cdr3_aa: CAKPQLAGDTDTQYF
cdr3_length: 15
clone_size: few
v_call: TRBV21-1
j_call: TRBJ2-3
d_call: NA

cdr3_nt: TGTGCCAGCAGTAAAAACCCGGGACAGGGACATTATGGCTACACCTTC
cdr3_aa: CASSKNPGQGHYGYTF
cdr3_length: 16
clone_size: NA
v_call: TRBV21-1
j_call: TRBJ1-2
d_call: NA

cdr3_nt: TGTGCCAGCGGCGGACAGGGTTTGGGTCAGCCCCAGCATTTT
cdr3_aa: CASGGQGLGQPQHF
cdr3_length: 14
clone_size: few
v_call: TRBV11-3
j_call: TRBJ1-5
d_call: TRBD1

cdr3_nt: TGTGCCAGCAGTTACGCTAGCGGGGGGGCCTACGAGCAGTACTTC
cdr3_aa: CASSYASGGAYEQYF
cdr3_length: 15
clone_size: NA
v_call: TRBV6-5
j_call: TRBJ2-7
d_call: TRBD2

cdr3_nt: TGCAGCGTTTGGACTCCGGGTTTGACCCAGTACTTC
cdr3_aa: CSVWTPGLTQYF
cdr3_length: 12
clone_size: few
v_call: TRBV29-1
j_call: TRBJ2-5
d_call: NA

cdr3_nt: TGTGCCAGCAGCGTAGGTGCGGGAGGGCCCCAAGAGACCCAGTACTTC
cdr3_aa: CASSVGAGGPQETQYF
cdr3_length: 16
clone_size: NA
v_call: TRBV9
j_call: TRBJ2-5
d_call: TRBD2

cdr3_nt: TGTGCCAGTAGGGGCAGTGAAGAGACCCAGTACTTC
cdr3_aa: CASRGSEETQYF
cdr3_length: 12
clone_size: NA
v_call: TRBV19
j_call: TRBJ2-5
d_call: NA

cdr3_nt: TGTGCCAGCAGTTTATTTAGCGGGAGGGCTGGGTCCTACGAGCAGTACTTC
cdr3_aa: CASSLFSGRAGSYEQYF
cdr3_length: 17
clone_size: NA
v_call: TRBV28
j_call: TRBJ2-7
d_call: TRBD2

cdr3_nt: TGTGCCATCAGTGAGGCTTTTAGCCGGAACACTGAAGCTTTCTTT
cdr3_aa: CAISEAFSRNTEAFF
cdr3_length: 15
clone_size: NA
v_call: TRBV10-3
j_call: TRBJ1-1
d_call: NA

cdr3_nt: TGTGCCAGCAGCCGGGGTCAACTGAACACTGAAGCTTTCTTT
cdr3_aa: CASSRGQLNTEAFF
cdr3_length: 14
clone_size: NA
v_call: TRBV2
j_call: TRBJ1-1
d_call: NA

cdr3_nt: TGTGCCAGCAGCAGCGAGCGAGGTGGCTACACCTTC
cdr3_aa: CASSSERGGYTF
cdr3_length: 12
clone_size: few
v_call: TRBV7-8
j_call: TRBJ1-2
d_call: NA

cdr3_nt: TGCGCCAGCACTTCGGGACAGGGGGGAGAGACCCAGTACTTC
cdr3_aa: CASTSGQGGETQYF
cdr3_length: 14
clone_size: NA
v_call: TRBV10-2
j_call: TRBJ2-5
d_call: TRBD1

cdr3_nt: TGTGCCAGCAAGGTCGGGTGGTCGAACACTGAAGCTTTCTTT
cdr3_aa: CASKVGWSNTEAFF
cdr3_length: 14
clone_size: NA
v_call: TRBV2
j_call: TRBJ1-1
d_call: NA

cdr3_nt: TGTGCCAGCAGTTACTCCTACAGGGGACAACAGCCCCAGCATTTT
cdr3_aa: CASSYSYRGQQPQHF
cdr3_length: 15
clone_size: NA
v_call: TRBV6-5
j_call: TRBJ1-5
d_call: TRBD1